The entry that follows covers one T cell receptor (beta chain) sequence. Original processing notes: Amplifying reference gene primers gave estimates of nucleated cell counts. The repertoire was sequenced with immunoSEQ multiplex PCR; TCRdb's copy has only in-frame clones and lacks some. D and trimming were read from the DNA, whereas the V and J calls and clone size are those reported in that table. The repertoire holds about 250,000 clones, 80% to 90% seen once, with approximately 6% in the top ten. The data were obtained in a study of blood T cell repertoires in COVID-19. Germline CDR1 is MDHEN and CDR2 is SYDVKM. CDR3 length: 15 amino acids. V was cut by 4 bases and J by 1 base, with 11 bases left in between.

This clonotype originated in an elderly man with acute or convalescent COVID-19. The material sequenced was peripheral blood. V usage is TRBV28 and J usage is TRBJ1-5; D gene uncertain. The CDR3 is CASSSIGSSNQPQHF. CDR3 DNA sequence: TGTGCCAGCAGTTCCATCGGTAGCAGCAATCAGCCCCAGCATTTT. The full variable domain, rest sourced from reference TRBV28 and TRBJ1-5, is DVKVTQSSRYLVKRTGEKVFLECVQDMDHENMFWYRQDPGLGLRLIYFSYDVKMKEKGDIPEGYSVSREKKERFSLILESASTNQTSMYLCASSSIGSSNQPQHFGDGTRLSIL.